This T cell receptor beta chain was recorded in a study of blood T cell repertoires in COVID-19. Study information: There were acute and convalescent COVID-19 samples, and they came from the United States, Italy and Spain.

In the authors' methods: Estimates of nucleated cell counts were drawn from the amplification of reference gene primers. Clones were sequenced by immunoSEQ multiplex PCR, and TCRdb holds only the in-frame ones, with some missing. The V and J calls and clone size are taken from that table; D and trimming were inferred from the DNA. The table includes some 360,000 clones, roughly 87% detected once. Seattle participants joined during active infection and were tracked over time. This receptor was identified in an older woman with COVID-19, enrolled during active disease. The sequenced material came from peripheral blood.

In nucleotides, the CDR3 is TGTGCCAGTAGTAACCCCGCAGGGGGTGGCACAGATACGCAGTATTTT. Its protein product is CASSNPAGGGTDTQYF. The chain joins TRBV19 to TRBJ2-3; TRBD1 agrees at 7 bases. Germline CDR1 is LNHDA and CDR2 is SQIVND (reference sequence). CDR3 length: 16 residues. J gave up 1 base and V 4 bases, and 8 bases lay outside the gene matches.